The rows below give T cell receptor beta chains drawn from one sample of a study of blood T cells in healthy people across ages. TCRdb reprocessed the 5' RACE reads with MiXCR, giving one entry per CDR3 protein. The repertoire has about 720,000 distinct CDR3 sequences, about a fifth of them found once; the top ten carry about 22%. Sequencing was carried out using blood. These receptors originate from a man in his 70s in good health. Each CDR3 is given with its conserved first and last residue. A D gene is named only where the DNA matches it firmly. Size is omitted from some rows. Given values are once, few, many or a class for expanded clones.

clone size: -; D gene: -; V gene: TRBV5-1; J gene: TRBJ1-5; CDR3 DNA: TGCGCCAGCAGCTTGGCGGGGGTAAGCAATCAGCCCCAGCATTTT; CDR3 protein: CASSLAGVSNQPQHF
clone size: few; D gene: TRBD1; V gene: TRBV4-1; J gene: TRBJ2-5; CDR3 DNA: TGCGCCAGCAGCCAAGTAACCCAGGGGGCCGGAGAGACCCAGTACTTC; CDR3 protein: CASSQVTQGAGETQYF
clone size: -; D gene: -; V gene: TRBV4-3; J gene: TRBJ2-1; CDR3 DNA: TGCGCCAGCAGCCAAGATAGTAGTGTCGGGGAGCAGTTCTTC; CDR3 protein: CASSQDSSVGEQFF
clone size: many; D gene: -; V gene: TRBV7-9; J gene: TRBJ1-3; CDR3 DNA: TGTGCCAGCAGCCCAGGGAGAAACACCATATATTTT; CDR3 protein: CASSPGRNTIYF
clone size: -; D gene: TRBD1; V gene: TRBV7-9; J gene: TRBJ2-5; CDR3 DNA: TGTGCCAGCAGCGTCGGGACAGGGGGACAGAAGACCCAGTACTTC; CDR3 protein: CASSVGTGGQKTQYF
clone size: -; D gene: -; V gene: TRBV29-1; J gene: TRBJ2-3; CDR3 DNA: TGCAGCGTCAGAGGGACGGGCCAAGATACGCAGTATTTT; CDR3 protein: CSVRGTGQDTQYF
clone size: once; D gene: -; V gene: TRBV18; J gene: TRBJ1-5; CDR3 DNA: TGTGCCAGCTCACCAGGAAAGAATCAGCCCCAGCATTTT; CDR3 protein: CASSPGKNQPQHF
clone size: few; D gene: TRBD2; V gene: TRBV7-9; J gene: TRBJ2-4; CDR3 DNA: TGTGCCAGCAGCTTAGCTGGGACTAGCGGCAAAAACATTCAGTACTTC; CDR3 protein: CASSLAGTSGKNIQYF
clone size: many; D gene: TRBD1; V gene: TRBV12-3/TRBV12-4; J gene: TRBJ2-3; CDR3 DNA: TGTGCCAGCAGCTTCGGACAGGGCACAGATACGCAGTATTTT; CDR3 protein: CASSFGQGTDTQYF
clone size: -; D gene: TRBD2; V gene: TRBV12-3/TRBV12-4; J gene: TRBJ2-3; CDR3 DNA: TGTGCCAGCAGGAGCGGGGGGGTACTCACAGATACGCAGTATTTT; CDR3 protein: CASRSGGVLTDTQYF
clone size: -; D gene: -; V gene: TRBV24-1; J gene: TRBJ2-3; CDR3 DNA: TGTGCCACCAGTGATCCAACGGGCCCCTCTAGCACAGATACGCAGTATTTT; CDR3 protein: CATSDPTGPSSTDTQYF
clone size: few; D gene: -; V gene: TRBV10-3; J gene: TRBJ2-7; CDR3 DNA: TGTGCCATCAGTGACCCCCTTTACTACGAGCAGTACTTC; CDR3 protein: CAISDPLYYEQYF
clone size: -; D gene: -; V gene: TRBV6-5; J gene: TRBJ2-5; CDR3 DNA: TGTGCCAGCAGTTACCGACTAGGGGGTGAGACCCAGTACTTC; CDR3 protein: CASSYRLGGETQYF
clone size: many; D gene: -; V gene: TRBV5-1; J gene: TRBJ2-3; CDR3 DNA: TGCGCCAGCAGCTTGGCCGCCAGCCTGAGCACAGATACGCAGTATTTT; CDR3 protein: CASSLAASLSTDTQYF
clone size: -; D gene: -; V gene: TRBV6-5; J gene: TRBJ2-3; CDR3 DNA: TGTGCCAGCAGTTACGGGTGGGGTAGCACTGATACGCAGTATTTT; CDR3 protein: CASSYGWGSTDTQYF
clone size: -; D gene: -; V gene: TRBV19; J gene: TRBJ2-5; CDR3 DNA: TGTGCCAGTAGTACGGGACCAAGCTTACAAGAGACCCAGTACTTC; CDR3 protein: CASSTGPSLQETQYF
clone size: -; D gene: TRBD1; V gene: TRBV28; J gene: TRBJ2-3; CDR3 DNA: TGTGCCAGCAATTATCCGGACAGGGACCCTCCAGGCGCAGATACGCAGTATTTT; CDR3 protein: CASNYPDRDPPGADTQYF
clone size: many; D gene: TRBD2; V gene: TRBV6-2/TRBV6-3; J gene: TRBJ2-1; CDR3 DNA: TGTGCCAGCAGCGGGAGGGCCTACAATGAGCAGTTCTTC; CDR3 protein: CASSGRAYNEQFF
clone size: -; D gene: TRBD1; V gene: TRBV6-5; J gene: TRBJ2-7; CDR3 DNA: TGTGCCAGCAGTTACTCGACAGGGGGGAGCGAGCAGTACTTC; CDR3 protein: CASSYSTGGSEQYF
clone size: -; D gene: -; V gene: TRBV18; J gene: TRBJ2-2; CDR3 DNA: TGTGCCAGCTCACCAATAGTCCAGGAGAACACCGGGGAGCTGTTTTTT; CDR3 protein: CASSPIVQENTGELFF
clone size: -; D gene: -; V gene: TRBV7-2; J gene: TRBJ1-2; CDR3 DNA: TGTGCCAGCAGCTTAAGGACGGATGGCTACACCTTC; CDR3 protein: CASSLRTDGYTF
clone size: many; D gene: TRBD1; V gene: TRBV2; J gene: TRBJ2-7; CDR3 DNA: TGTGCCAGCAGAGAGGGACAGGGTCCCTACGAGCAGTACTTC; CDR3 protein: CASREGQGPYEQYF
clone size: few; D gene: -; V gene: TRBV29-1; J gene: TRBJ2-5; CDR3 DNA: TGCAGCGTTGATACCAGAGGGCAGGCACGACAAGAGACCCAGTACTTC; CDR3 protein: CSVDTRGQARQETQYF